These 30 T cell receptor beta chains originate from one sample sequenced in a study of T cell repertoires in cytomegalovirus infection. TCRdb used MiXCR to reprocess the reads, holding one entry per CDR3 protein. The sample includes 110,000 or so distinct CDR3 sequences, 25% to 30% of them seen just once. These receptors are not linked to any known antigen. The starting material was CD8+ T cells from cultured PBMCs, obtained from culture after CMV antigen stimulation. All receptors come from a human donor in good health (CMV status not recorded). Some clones in this sample may be carry-over from other donors' samples.

The table lists this clonotype with many counts. This chain connects TRBV19 to TRBJ2-1, with 7 nucleotides matching TRBD1. With 2 bases clipped from V and 5 bases from J, the junction kept 3 bases outside the gene matches. The CDR3 covers 14 residues. Germline lookup yields CDR1 LNHDA and CDR2 SQIVND (reference sequence). CDR3: CASSILGQNNEQFF. The CDR3 nucleotides read TGTGCCAGTAGTATATTGGGACAGAACAATGAGCAGTTCTTC.

The V and J genes are TRBV28 and TRBJ2-1; D is perhaps TRBD2 (6 bases). V gave up 3 bases and J gave up 7 bases, with 10 bases separating them. Germline lookup yields CDR1 MDHEN and CDR2 SYDVKM. CDR3 length equals 13 residues. For the CDR3, the DNA is TGTGCCAGCAGTTTGGAGGGGACGAATGAGCAGTTCTTC. Protein sequence: CASSLEGTNEQFF.

This clonotype has only a few counts. The chain employs TRBV4-1 and TRBJ2-1; 7 bases line up with TRBD1. V was pared by 0 bases and J by 9 bases, with 8 bases of the junction left unmatched. This CDR3 has 15 residues. In germline, CDR1 is MGHRA, CDR2 YSYEKL. CDR3 residues: CASSQDEGARGEQFF. The CDR3, as DNA: TGCGCCAGCAGCCAAGATGAGGGGGCGAGGGGTGAGCAGTTCTTC.

Written as DNA, the CDR3 is TGTGCCAGCAGACCGAGAGCTTTCTTT. As protein: CASRPRAFF. The chain is built from TRBV5-8 and TRBJ1-1; D gene uncertain. Germline CDR1 and CDR2: SGHTS and YDEGEE. V lost 5 bases and J 10 bases, leaving 6 bases between the germline ends. The CDR3 runs 9 residues.

The chain is built from TRBV28 and TRBJ1-1, with unresolved D. Germline CDR1 reads MDHEN; CDR2 reads SYDVKM. CDR3 size: 11 residues. V was cut by 7 bases and J by 2 bases, with 5 bases left in between. The CDR3 spells CASTPNTEAFF. The CDR3 DNA is TGTGCCAGCACCCCAAACACTGAAGCTTTCTTT. The variable domain in full, with the rest retrieved from reference TRBV28 and TRBJ1-1, is DVKVTQSSRYLVKRTGEKVFLECVQDMDHENMFWYRQDPGLGLRLIYFSYDVKMKEKGDIPEGYSVSREKKERFSLILESASTNQTSMYLCASTPNTEAFFGQGTRLTVV.

This clonotype was detected many times. The chain carries TRBV7-6 and TRBJ2-5, with 9 bases matching TRBD2. The V gene's germline CDR1 is SGHVS and CDR2 FNYEAQ. V was clipped by 5 bases and J by 5 bases; unmatched bases: 9. This CDR3 has 15 amino acids. This chain's CDR3 is CASSDGLAWTETQYF. The CDR3 DNA is TGTGCCAGCAGCGATGGACTAGCGTGGACGGAGACCCAGTACTTC. Full variable domain (remainder filled in from reference TRBV7-6 and TRBJ2-5): GAGVSQSPRYKVTKRGQDVALRCDPISGHVSLYWYRQALGQGPEFLTYFNYEAQQDKSGLPNDRFSAERPEGSISTLTIQRTEQRDSAMYRCASSDGLAWTETQYFGPGTRLLVL.

There are a few counts of this clonotype. The genes are TRBV6-5 and TRBJ2-7; D is unclear. This CDR3 is 13 amino acids long. Germline CDR1 reads MNHEY; CDR2 reads SVGAGI. The germline V and J ends were trimmed by 0 bases and 3 bases, with 6 bases remaining between them. The CDR3 DNA reads TGTGCCAGCAGTTACTCGAGCCTCTACGAGCAGTACTTC. This encodes CASSYSSLYEQYF.

V gene TRBV5-6 combines with J gene TRBJ1-5; D is unresolved. CDR3 length: 14 amino acids. Germline CDR1 is SGHDT and CDR2 is YYEEEE. The V end was cut by 0 bases, the J end by 3 bases, with 7 bases between. In nucleotides, the CDR3 is TGTGCCAGCAGCTTGGAAGGGTTCAATCAGCCCCAGCATTTT. Its protein product is CASSLEGFNQPQHF.

V is TRBV7-3 and J is TRBJ2-6; D gene ambiguous. Trimming took off 8 bases at V and 0 bases at J, with 17 bases between the two ends. Germline CDR1 and CDR2: SGHTA and FQGTGA. This CDR3 spans 17 amino acids. CDR3 sequence (DNA): TGTGCCAGCGGCCCAGGAAGGCAGAACTCTGGGGCCAACGTCCTGACTTTC. It codes for CASGPGRQNSGANVLTF.

The chain carries TRBV7-2 and TRBJ2-5; 7 bases agree with TRBD2. V trimming: 5 bases; J trimming: 0 bases; junction bases outside the gene matches: 6. This CDR3 region has 15 residues. Germline CDR1 and CDR2: SGHTA and FQGNSA. The CDR3 nucleotides read TGTGCCAGCAGCCCCCGGGGAGGGCACCAAGAGACCCAGTACTTC. Amino acids: CASSPRGGHQETQYF.

This clonotype appeared many times. The chain couples TRBV7-9 to TRBJ2-1; D is ambiguous. V shed 5 bases and J shed 1 base, with 6 bases lying between them. The CDR3 length is 13 residues. Per germline, CDR1 SEHNR and CDR2 FQNEAQ (reference sequence). CDR3: CASSPGSYNEQFF. Written as DNA, the CDR3 is TGTGCCAGCAGCCCCGGATCCTACAATGAGCAGTTCTTC.

This clonotype has at least ten counts. The rearrangement uses TRBV24-1 and TRBJ2-1; tentatively, D is TRBD1 or TRBD2 (5 bases each). V lost 4 bases, J lost 7 bases, and 19 bases lay in between. The V gene's germline CDR1 is KGHDR and CDR2 SFDVKD. The CDR3 extends over 16 amino acids. This chain's CDR3 is CATSDNPRDTGNEQFF. The CDR3 bases are TGTGCCACCAGTGACAACCCCAGGGATACGGGGAATGAGCAGTTCTTC.

The genes are TRBV4-1 and TRBJ2-7; 7 bases are shared with TRBD1. The J segment lost 2 bases and the V segment lost 3 bases, leaving 4 bases of the junction unmatched. This CDR3 comprises 14 residues. Germline V lookup: CDR1 MGHRA, CDR2 YSYEKL. The CDR3 sequence is CASSHPDRAYEQYF. As DNA, the CDR3 is TGCGCCAGCAGCCACCCCGACAGGGCCTACGAGCAGTACTTC.

The V and J genes are TRBV7-6 and TRBJ2-5, with 7 bases that match TRBD1. In germline, CDR1 is SGHVS, CDR2 FNYEAQ. The junction had 4 bases not matched to a gene; V was cut back by 6 bases and J by 3 bases. This CDR3 comprises 13 residues. The CDR3, as DNA: TGTGCCAGCAGTCACGGGACAGAAGAGACCCAGTACTTC. Translating gives CASSHGTEETQYF.

This chain links TRBV28 with TRBJ2-7; D gene uncertain. V dropped 10 bases and J dropped 2 bases, with 15 bases sitting between them. Germline-derived CDR1 and CDR2 are MDHEN and SYDVKM. The CDR3 extends over 13 amino acids. The CDR3 region is CATQLAGTYEQYF. DNA of the CDR3: TGTGCCACCCAACTGGCAGGCACCTACGAGCAGTACTTC.

The chain recombines TRBV2 with TRBJ2-1; 8 bases map to TRBD1. Germline values: CDR1 SNHLY, CDR2 FYNNEI. The CDR3 has 14 residues. J was trimmed by 7 bases and V by 6 bases; bases with no gene match: 8. In DNA form, the CDR3 reads TGTGCCAGCAGGGGGACAGGAACGGGAAATGAGCAGTTCTTC. Its translation: CASRGTGTGNEQFF.

The gene calls are TRBV7-6 and TRBJ1-1; D is unresolved. The CDR3 runs to 15 residues. Germline CDR1 SGHVS, CDR2 FNYEAQ. V lost 1 base, J lost 5 bases, and 14 bases lay in between. CDR3: CASSLGSTGGTEAFF. For the CDR3, the DNA is TGTGCCAGCAGCTTAGGCAGCACCGGTGGGACTGAAGCTTTCTTT.

This clonotype was detected only a few times. The chain uses TRBV5-4 and TRBJ2-7; tentative D call: TRBD1 (5 bases). CDR3 length: 13 residues. Germline CDR1 is SGHNT and CDR2 is YYREEE (reference sequence). Trimming took 3 bases from V and 2 from J, leaving 9 bases between them. The CDR3 sequence: CASSSGHPYEQYF. The CDR3 nucleotides are TGTGCCAGCAGCTCCGGACACCCCTACGAGCAGTACTTC.

This clonotype has ten or more counts. V is TRBV7-2 and J is TRBJ2-1; possible D gene TRBD1, 6 bases. Per the germline V gene, CDR1 is SGHTA and CDR2 is FQGNSA. The V and J ends lost 1 base and 9 bases respectively, with 13 bases between them. The CDR3 sequence is 14 residues long. The CDR3, as DNA: TGTGCCAGCAGCTTAGTGACACAGGGCGGTGAGCAGTTCTTC. It specifies CASSLVTQGGEQFF. Drawing the rest from reference TRBV7-2 and TRBJ2-1, the complete variable domain is GAGVSQSPSNKVTEKGKDVELRCDPISGHTALYWYRQSLGQGLEFLIYFQGNSAPDKSGLPSDRFSAERTGGSVSTLTIQRTQQEDSAVYLCASSLVTQGGEQFFGPGTRLTVL.

This clonotype was seen a handful of times. V usage is TRBV14 and J usage is TRBJ1-5; 12 bases align to TRBD1. J gave up 1 base and V 8 bases, and 27 bases lay outside the gene matches. The germline CDR1 and CDR2 sequences are SGHDN and FVKESK. This CDR3 is built from 23 residues. Here the CDR3 reads CASFHRLKEMPGQGACSNQPQHF. CDR3 bases: TGTGCCAGCTTCCATAGATTGAAAGAGATGCCGGGACAGGGGGCGTGCAGCAATCAGCCCCAGCATTTT.

This clonotype was found many times. The chain recombines TRBV7-3 with TRBJ2-1, with 16 nucleotides matching TRBD2. The germline CDR1 and CDR2 sequences are SGHTA and FQGTGA. Trimming took 0 bases from V and 0 from J; bases not matched to a gene: 8. CDR3 size: 21 residues. The CDR3 DNA is TGTGCCAGCAGCTTAACGGCGGGGGGACTAGCGGGGGGGCACTCCTACAATGAGCAGTTCTTC. Its translation: CASSLTAGGLAGGHSYNEQFF.

V is TRBV19 and J is TRBJ1-5; D might be TRBD1 (5 bases). The germline V and J ends were trimmed by 3 bases and 6 bases, with 15 bases remaining between them. The CDR3 runs to 15 residues. Germline CDR1 and CDR2: LNHDA and SQIVND (reference sequence). DNA of the CDR3: TGTGCCAGTAGTATGTTGGGGGAGGCGAGTCAGCCCCAGCATTTT. Amino acids: CASSMLGEASQPQHF.

This clonotype was seen a few times. The chain combines TRBV4-1 with TRBJ2-3, with TRBD1 identical over 12 bases. J was trimmed by 2 bases and V by 2 bases; bases with no gene match: 5. CDR3 size: 17 residues. The V gene's germline CDR1 is MGHRA and CDR2 YSYEKL. The CDR3: CASSQPGTGGPTDTQYF. The CDR3, as DNA: TGCGCCAGCAGCCAACCAGGGACAGGGGGCCCCACAGATACGCAGTATTTT.

This chain connects TRBV12-3 or TRBV12-4 to TRBJ1-3, with a tentative D call TRBD1 (5 bases). The CDR3 runs 15 residues. The V gene lost 5 bases and the J gene lost 0 bases, with 11 bases spanning the gap. CDR3 in DNA: TGTGCCAGCAGTCAGGGCCTCAGCTCTGGAAACACCATATATTTT. Its protein product is CASSQGLSSGNTIYF.

The chain employs TRBV12-3 or TRBV12-4 and TRBJ2-2; D gene unclear. The CDR3 consists of 12 residues. The V end lost 9 bases, the J end lost 4 bases, and 9 bases lay between the germline ends. The CDR3 here is CASASITGELFF. Here the CDR3 DNA reads TGTGCCAGTGCTTCTATCACCGGGGAGCTGTTTTTT.

The sample holds many counts of this clonotype. The chain has TRBV29-1 and TRBJ1-2; D might be TRBD1 (5 bases). CDR3 length: 12 amino acids. V lost 6 bases to trimming and J lost 3 bases, with 11 bases between them. The germline V gene encodes CDR1 SQVTM and CDR2 ANQGSEA. This CDR3 reads CSVGTFDYGYTF. DNA of the CDR3: TGCAGCGTCGGGACTTTCGACTATGGCTACACCTTC.

This clonotype was counted many times. In DNA, the CDR3 is TGTGCCAGCAGTTTGTCGTTGAACACTGAAGCTTTCTTT. Its translation: CASSLSLNTEAFF. This chain joins TRBV12-3 or TRBV12-4 and TRBJ1-1, with unresolved D. The length of the CDR3 is 13 residues. V lost 3 bases and J 0 bases, leaving 5 bases between the germline ends.

The table lists this clonotype with a few counts. This sequence joins TRBV4-1 and TRBJ1-5; a weak D match, TRBD1 (5 bases). Per germline, CDR1 MGHRA and CDR2 YSYEKL. Trimming left V 0 bases short and J 7 bases short, with 13 bases between. The CDR3 spans 15 residues. In DNA, the CDR3 is TGCGCCAGCAGCCAAGAACTTGGGGGTGCCCAGCCCCAGCATTTT. This translates into CASSQELGGAQPQHF.

This chain uses TRBV19 with TRBJ2-1; possibly TRBD2 for D (5 bases). The ends were cut back, 3 bases at V and 1 base at J, with 13 bases in the middle. Germline V gives CDR1 LNHDA, CDR2 SQIVND (reference sequence). CDR3 length: 16 residues. The DNA of the CDR3 is TGTGCCAGTAGTATTTTTTTCGGGGAGTCCTACAATGAGCAGTTCTTC. Residues: CASSIFFGESYNEQFF.

The V gene is TRBV12-5, the J gene TRBJ1-2; D ambiguous. The V and J ends lost 5 bases and 0 bases respectively, with 22 bases between them. The germline V gene has CDR1 LGHNT and CDR2 FRNRAP. The CDR3 covers 18 residues. CDR3 sequence: CASGPTRMEGYSNYGYTF. The DNA for the CDR3 is TGTGCTAGTGGTCCCACCAGGATGGAGGGATACTCTAACTATGGCTACACCTTC.